This TCR beta chain was sequenced in a study of CD8 T cells in ankylosing spondylitis. Each TCR beta library was made by quantitative 5'-RACE that incorporated molecular barcodes. In TCRdb, the 5' RACE reads were re-called with MiXCR into one record per CDR3 protein. The sample has 250,000 to 350,000 distinct CDR3 sequences, 8% seen once; the top ten hold more than 12%. General study results and limits: Relatively rare in peripheral blood, disease-linked clones were also CD8+. In ankylosing spondylitis blood, a motif of several highly homologous TCR beta variants appeared characteristic. Within matched ankylosing spondylitis synovial fluid, disease-linked clones were reportedly significantly enriched.

Trimming took 7 bases from V and 3 from J, leaving 13 bases between them. The V gene's germline CDR1 is SGHRS and CDR2 YFSETQ. This CDR3 is 13 amino acids long. Concerning this clonotype: Antigen specificity is unknown.

The material sequenced was blood, either unsorted or a sorted T cell fraction (not recorded which). The V call is TRBV5-1, the J call TRBJ1-1; D is undetermined. The clonotype comes from a male donor with ankylosing spondylitis. This CDR3 reads CASGPGEYTEAFF. The CDR3 DNA follows: TGCGCCAGCGGACCCGGGGAGTACACTGAAGCTTTCTTT.